This T cell receptor (beta chain) was identified in a study of lymphopenia after photon versus proton radiotherapy. Whole-study results and caveats: Relative stability marked proton patients; photon patients lost diversity and naive cells.

V lost 0 bases and J 1 base, leaving 15 bases between the germline ends. The germline gives CDR1 LNHDA, CDR2 SQIVND (reference sequence). The CDR3 is 17 amino acids. About this clone itself: The antigen is unknown.

Data came from immunoSEQ multiplex PCR; TCRdb stores just in-frame clones and leaves some out. The data show about 34,000 clones, with about 87% seen just once and about 14% held by the top ten. This receptor was taken from a woman in her 70s with pancreatic cancer. The gene calls are TRBV19 and TRBJ1-1, with a weak D call TRBD1 (6 bases). The source material was peripheral blood, sampled from a patient treated with proton-based radiotherapy. The CDR3 region has the DNA TGTGCCAGTAGTATAGAGGACGGACAGATTAGGAACACTGAAGCTTTCTTT. This sequence encodes CASSIEDGQIRNTEAFF.